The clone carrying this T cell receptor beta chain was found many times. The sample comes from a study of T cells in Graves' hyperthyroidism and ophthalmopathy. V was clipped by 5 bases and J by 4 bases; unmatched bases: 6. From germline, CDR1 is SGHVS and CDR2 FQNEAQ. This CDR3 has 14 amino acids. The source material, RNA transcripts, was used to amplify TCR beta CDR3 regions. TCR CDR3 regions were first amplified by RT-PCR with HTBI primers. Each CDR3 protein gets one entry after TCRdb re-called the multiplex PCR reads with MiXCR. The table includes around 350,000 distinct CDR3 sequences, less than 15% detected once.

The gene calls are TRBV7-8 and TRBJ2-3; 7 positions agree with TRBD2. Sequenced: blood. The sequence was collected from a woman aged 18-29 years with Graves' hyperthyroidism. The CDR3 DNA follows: TGTGCCAGCAGCCCCCTTGGGGGGGCAGATACGCAGTATTTT. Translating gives CASSPLGGADTQYF.